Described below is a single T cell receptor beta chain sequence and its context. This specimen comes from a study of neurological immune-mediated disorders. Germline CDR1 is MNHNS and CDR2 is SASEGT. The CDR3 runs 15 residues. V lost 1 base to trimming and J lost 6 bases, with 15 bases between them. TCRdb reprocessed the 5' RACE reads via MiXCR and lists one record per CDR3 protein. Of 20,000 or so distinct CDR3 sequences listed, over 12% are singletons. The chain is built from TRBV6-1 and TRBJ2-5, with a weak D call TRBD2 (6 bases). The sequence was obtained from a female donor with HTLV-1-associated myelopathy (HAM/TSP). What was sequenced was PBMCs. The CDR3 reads CASSEGLEGGKTQYF. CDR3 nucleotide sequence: TGTGCCAGCAGTGAAGGATTGGAGGGAGGAAAGACCCAGTACTTC.